This TCR beta chain was sequenced in a study of shared T cell receptors in the human thymus. Germline CDR1 reads KGHSH; CDR2 reads LQKENI. CDR3 length: 12 residues. Trimming cost V 3 bases and J 6 bases; bases outside gene matches: 0. Assay used: immunoSEQ multiplex PCR; TCRdb lists only in-frame clones, some missing. The repertoire includes hundreds of thousands of clones, over 75% of them detected once, and 0.008% to 0.011% sits in the top ten. This sample was shared with a second study, whose subject was human thymus T cells. That report notes: Corrective heart surgery yielded the resections from which the thymus tissue came. Thymic and blood repertoires appeared to show biased V and J gene usage. Related research described thymic repertoires that were highly overlapping among unrelated individuals.

This TCR derives from a girl less than two years old with a congenital heart defect. The genes are TRBV18 and TRBJ1-2, with 8 bases fitting TRBD1. Input material: thymocytes. CDR3 sequence (DNA): TGTGCCAGCTCACCGACAGGGGATGGCTACACCTTC. Residues: CASSPTGDGYTF.